This T cell receptor (beta chain) was captured in a study of blood T cell repertoires in COVID-19. The germline V and J ends were trimmed by 2 bases and 2 bases, with 13 bases remaining between them. The CDR3 has 16 residues. Germline CDR1 is SGHAT and CDR2 is FQNNGV. Sequencing was performed with immunoSEQ multiplex PCR; in TCRdb, only in-frame clones are kept and a portion is missing. Among more than 95,000 clones listed, about four fifths were seen once. This sequence originates from a woman of 80 years or more with acute or convalescent COVID-19. This rearrangement joins TRBV11-2 to TRBJ2-1; perhaps TRBD1 as D (5 bases). The sequencing input was peripheral blood. The CDR3 loop reads CASSLRAGITYNEQFF. The CDR3 DNA sequence: TGTGCCAGCAGCTTAAGAGCAGGGATTACCTACAATGAGCAGTTCTTC.